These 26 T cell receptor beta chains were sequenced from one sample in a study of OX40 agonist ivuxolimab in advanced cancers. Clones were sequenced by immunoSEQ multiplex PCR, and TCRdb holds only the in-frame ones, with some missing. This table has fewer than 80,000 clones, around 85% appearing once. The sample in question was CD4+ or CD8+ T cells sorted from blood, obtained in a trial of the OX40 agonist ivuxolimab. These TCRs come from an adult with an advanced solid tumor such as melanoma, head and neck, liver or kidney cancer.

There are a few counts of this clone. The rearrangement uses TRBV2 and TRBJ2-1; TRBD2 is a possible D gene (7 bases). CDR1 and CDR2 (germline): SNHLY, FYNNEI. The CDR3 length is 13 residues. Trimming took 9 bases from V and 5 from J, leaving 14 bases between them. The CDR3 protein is CARSTGGHNEQFF. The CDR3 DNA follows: TGTGCCAGAAGCACGGGGGGCCACAATGAGCAGTTCTTC. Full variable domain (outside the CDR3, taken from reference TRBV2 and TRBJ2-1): EPEVTQTPSHQVTQMGQEVILRCVPISNHLYFYWYRQILGQKVEFLVSFYNNEISEKSEIFDDQFSVERPDGSNFTLKIRSTKLEDSAMYFCARSTGGHNEQFFGPGTRLTVL.

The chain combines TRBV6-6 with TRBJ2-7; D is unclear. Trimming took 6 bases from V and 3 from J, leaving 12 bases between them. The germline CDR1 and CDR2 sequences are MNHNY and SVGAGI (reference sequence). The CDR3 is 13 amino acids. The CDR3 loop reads CASSPSGSYEQYF. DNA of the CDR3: TGTGCCAGCAGCCCCTCGGGTAGCTACGAGCAGTACTTC.

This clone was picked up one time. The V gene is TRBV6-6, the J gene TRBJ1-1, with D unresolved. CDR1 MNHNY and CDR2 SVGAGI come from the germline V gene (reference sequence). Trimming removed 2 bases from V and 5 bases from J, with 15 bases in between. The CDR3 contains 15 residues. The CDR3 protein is CASSYPRGEGTEAFF. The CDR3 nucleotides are TGTGCCAGCAGTTACCCCCGCGGGGAAGGGACTGAAGCTTTCTTT.

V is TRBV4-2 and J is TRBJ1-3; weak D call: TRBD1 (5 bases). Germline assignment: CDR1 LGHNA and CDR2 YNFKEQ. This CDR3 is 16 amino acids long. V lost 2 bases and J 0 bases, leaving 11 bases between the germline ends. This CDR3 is CASSQRGGDSGNTIYF. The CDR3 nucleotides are TGTGCCAGCAGCCAACGTGGGGGGGACTCTGGAAACACCATATATTTT.

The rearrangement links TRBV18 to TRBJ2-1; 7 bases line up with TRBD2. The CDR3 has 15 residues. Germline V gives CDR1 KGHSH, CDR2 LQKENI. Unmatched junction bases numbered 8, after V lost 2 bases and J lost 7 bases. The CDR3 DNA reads TGTGCCAGCTCACCAATGGCGGGGGTAAAAAATGAGCAGTTCTTC. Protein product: CASSPMAGVKNEQFF.

As DNA, the CDR3 is TGTGCTAGTGCCGGGACAGGGGCGGGGGGCTACACCTTC. Translated: CASAGTGAGGYTF. The chain joins TRBV12-5 to TRBJ1-2, with 10 bases matching TRBD1. Unmatched junction bases numbered 7, after V lost 7 bases and J lost 8 bases. CDR1 is LGHNT and CDR2 is FRNRAP in the germline V gene. The length of the CDR3 is 13 residues.

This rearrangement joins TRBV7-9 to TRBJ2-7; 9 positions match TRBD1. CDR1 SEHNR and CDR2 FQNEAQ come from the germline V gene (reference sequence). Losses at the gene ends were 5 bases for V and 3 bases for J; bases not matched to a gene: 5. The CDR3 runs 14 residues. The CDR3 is CASSHPGQGYEQYF. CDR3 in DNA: TGTGCCAGCAGCCACCCGGGACAGGGCTACGAGCAGTACTTC.

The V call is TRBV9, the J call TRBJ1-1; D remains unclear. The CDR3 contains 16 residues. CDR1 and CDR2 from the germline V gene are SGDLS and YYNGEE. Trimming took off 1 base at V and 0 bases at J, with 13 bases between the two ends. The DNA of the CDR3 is TGTGCCAGCAGCGTATACCCTGCAAAGCTGAACACTGAAGCTTTCTTT. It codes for CASSVYPAKLNTEAFF.

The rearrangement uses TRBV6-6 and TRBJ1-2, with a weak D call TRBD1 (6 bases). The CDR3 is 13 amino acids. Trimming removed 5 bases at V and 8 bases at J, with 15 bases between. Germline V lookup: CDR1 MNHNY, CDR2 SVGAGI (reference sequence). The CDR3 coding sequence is TGTGCCAGCAGTCAACAGGGATCCTCGGGCTACACCTTC. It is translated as CASSQQGSSGYTF.

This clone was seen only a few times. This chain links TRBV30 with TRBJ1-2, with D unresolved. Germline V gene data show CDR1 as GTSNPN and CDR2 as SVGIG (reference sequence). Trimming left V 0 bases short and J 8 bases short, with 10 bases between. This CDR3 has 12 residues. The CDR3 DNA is TGTGCCTGGAGTGTATCCAATGGAGGCTACACCTTC. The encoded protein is CAWSVSNGGYTF.

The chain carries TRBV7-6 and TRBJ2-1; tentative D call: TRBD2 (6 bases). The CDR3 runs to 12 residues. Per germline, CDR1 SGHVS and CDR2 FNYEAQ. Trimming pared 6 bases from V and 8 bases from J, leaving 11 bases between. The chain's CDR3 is CASSTPGDEQFF. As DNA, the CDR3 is TGTGCCAGCAGTACCCCGGGGGATGAGCAGTTCTTC.

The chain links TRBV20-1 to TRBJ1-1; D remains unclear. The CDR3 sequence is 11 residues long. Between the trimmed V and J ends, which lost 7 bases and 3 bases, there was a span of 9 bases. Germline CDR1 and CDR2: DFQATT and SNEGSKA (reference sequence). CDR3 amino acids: CSGYIDTEAFF. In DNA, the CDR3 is TGCAGTGGCTACATCGACACTGAAGCTTTCTTT.

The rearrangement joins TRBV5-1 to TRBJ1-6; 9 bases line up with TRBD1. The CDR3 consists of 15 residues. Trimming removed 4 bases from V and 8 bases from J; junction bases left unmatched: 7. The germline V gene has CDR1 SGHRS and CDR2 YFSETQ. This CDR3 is CASSAGQGWDSPLHF. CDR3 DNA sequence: TGCGCCAGCAGCGCCGGACAGGGGTGGGATTCACCCCTCCACTTT.

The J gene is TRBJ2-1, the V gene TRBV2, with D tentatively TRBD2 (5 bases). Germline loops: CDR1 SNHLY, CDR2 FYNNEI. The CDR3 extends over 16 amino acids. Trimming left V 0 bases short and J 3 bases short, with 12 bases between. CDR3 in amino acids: CASSEAGTDYYNEQFF. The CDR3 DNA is TGTGCCAGCAGTGAAGCGGGCACTGACTACTACAATGAGCAGTTCTTC.

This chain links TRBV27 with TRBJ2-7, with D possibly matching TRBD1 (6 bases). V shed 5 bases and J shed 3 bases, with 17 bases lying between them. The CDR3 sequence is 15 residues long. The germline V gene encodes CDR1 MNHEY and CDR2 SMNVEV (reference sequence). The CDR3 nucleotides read TGTGCCAGCAGTCTAACCCCAGGGGAAGGCTACGAGCAGTACTTC. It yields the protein CASSLTPGEGYEQYF.

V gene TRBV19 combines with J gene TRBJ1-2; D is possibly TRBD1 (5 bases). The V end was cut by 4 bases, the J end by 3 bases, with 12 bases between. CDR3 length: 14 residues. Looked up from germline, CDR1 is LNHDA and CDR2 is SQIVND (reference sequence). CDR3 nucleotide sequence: TGTGCCAGTAGTAGGGAGGGGTCCCACTATGGCTACACCTTC. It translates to CASSREGSHYGYTF.

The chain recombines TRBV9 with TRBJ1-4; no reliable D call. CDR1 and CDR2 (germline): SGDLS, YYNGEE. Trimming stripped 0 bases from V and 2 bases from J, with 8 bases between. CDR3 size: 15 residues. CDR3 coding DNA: TGTGCCAGCAGCGTAGCAGAGGTGACTAATGAAAAACTGTTTTTT. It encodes CASSVAEVTNEKLFF.

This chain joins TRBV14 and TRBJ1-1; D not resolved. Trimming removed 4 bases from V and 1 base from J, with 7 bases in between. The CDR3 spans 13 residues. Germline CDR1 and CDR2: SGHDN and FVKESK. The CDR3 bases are TGTGCCAGCAGCCCAGAGGGGAACACTGAAGCTTTCTTT. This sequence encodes CASSPEGNTEAFF.

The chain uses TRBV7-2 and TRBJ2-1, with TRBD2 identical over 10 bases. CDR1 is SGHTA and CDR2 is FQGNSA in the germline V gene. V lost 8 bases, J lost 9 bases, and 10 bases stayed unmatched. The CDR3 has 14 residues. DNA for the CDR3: TGTGCCAGCGGCGGGACTAGCGAGACTAGTGAGCAGTTCTTC. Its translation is CASGGTSETSEQFF.

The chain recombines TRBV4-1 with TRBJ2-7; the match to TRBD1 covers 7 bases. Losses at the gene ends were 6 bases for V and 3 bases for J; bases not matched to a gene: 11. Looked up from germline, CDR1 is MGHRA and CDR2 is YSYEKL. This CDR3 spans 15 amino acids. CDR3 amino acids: CASSQPGTALYEQYF. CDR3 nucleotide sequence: TGCGCCAGCAGTCAACCCGGGACAGCGCTCTACGAGCAGTACTTC.

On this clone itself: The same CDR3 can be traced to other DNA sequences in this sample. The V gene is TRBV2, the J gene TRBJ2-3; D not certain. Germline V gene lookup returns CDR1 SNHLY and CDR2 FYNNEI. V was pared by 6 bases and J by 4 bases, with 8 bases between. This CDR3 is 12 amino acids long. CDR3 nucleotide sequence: TGTGCCAGCAGGCCTCCACCAGATACGCAGTATTTT. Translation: CASRPPPDTQYF.

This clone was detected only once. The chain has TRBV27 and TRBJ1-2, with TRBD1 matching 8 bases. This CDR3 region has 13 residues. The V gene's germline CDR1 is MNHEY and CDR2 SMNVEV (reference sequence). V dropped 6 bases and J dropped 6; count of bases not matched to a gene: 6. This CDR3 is CASSSTGVDGYTF. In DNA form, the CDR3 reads TGTGCCAGCAGCTCGACAGGGGTAGATGGCTACACCTTC.

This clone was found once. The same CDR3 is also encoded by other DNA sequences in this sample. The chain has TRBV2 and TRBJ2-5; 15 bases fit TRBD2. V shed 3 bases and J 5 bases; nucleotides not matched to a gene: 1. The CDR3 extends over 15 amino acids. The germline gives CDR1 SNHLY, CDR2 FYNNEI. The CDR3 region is CASSDGLAGGETQYF. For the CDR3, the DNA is TGTGCCAGCAGTGACGGACTAGCGGGAGGGGAGACCCAGTACTTC.

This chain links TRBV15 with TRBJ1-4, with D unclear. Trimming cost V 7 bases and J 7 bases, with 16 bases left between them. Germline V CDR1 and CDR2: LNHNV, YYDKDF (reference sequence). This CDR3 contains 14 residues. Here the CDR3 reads CATTVVWAPEKLFF. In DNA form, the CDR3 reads TGTGCCACCACCGTCGTGTGGGCGCCTGAAAAACTGTTTTTT. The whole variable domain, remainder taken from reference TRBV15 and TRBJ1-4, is DAMVIQNPRYQVTQFGKPVTLSCSQTLNHNVMYWYQQKSSQAPKLLFHYYDKDFNNEADTPDNFQSRRPNTSFCFLDIRSPGLGDTAMYLCATTVVWAPEKLFFGSGTQLSVL.

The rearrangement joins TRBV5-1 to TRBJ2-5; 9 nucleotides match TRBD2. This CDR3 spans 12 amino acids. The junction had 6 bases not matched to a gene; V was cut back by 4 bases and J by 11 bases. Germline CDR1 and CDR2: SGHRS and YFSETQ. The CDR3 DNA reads TGCGCCAGCAGCGCGAGCGGGGGGTTGCAGTACTTC. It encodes CASSASGGLQYF.

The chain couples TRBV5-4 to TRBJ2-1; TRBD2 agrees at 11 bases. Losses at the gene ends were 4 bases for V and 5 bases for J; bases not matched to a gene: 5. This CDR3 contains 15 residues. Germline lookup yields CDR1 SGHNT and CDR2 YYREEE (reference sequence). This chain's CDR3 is CASSTTSGNNNEQFF. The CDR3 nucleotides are TGTGCCAGCAGCACGACTAGCGGGAACAACAATGAGCAGTTCTTC.